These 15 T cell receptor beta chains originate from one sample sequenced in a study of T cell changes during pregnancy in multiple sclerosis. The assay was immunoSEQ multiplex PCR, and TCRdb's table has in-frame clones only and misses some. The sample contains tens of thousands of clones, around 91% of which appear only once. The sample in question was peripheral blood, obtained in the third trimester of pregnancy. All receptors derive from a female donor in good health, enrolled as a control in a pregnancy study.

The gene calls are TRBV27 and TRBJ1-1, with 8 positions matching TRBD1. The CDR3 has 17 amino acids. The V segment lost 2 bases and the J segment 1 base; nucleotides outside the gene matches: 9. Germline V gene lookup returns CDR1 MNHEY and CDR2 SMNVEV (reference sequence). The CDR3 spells CASSLRQGASPNTEAFF. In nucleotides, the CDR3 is TGTGCCAGCAGTTTAAGGCAGGGGGCCTCCCCGAACACTGAAGCTTTCTTT.

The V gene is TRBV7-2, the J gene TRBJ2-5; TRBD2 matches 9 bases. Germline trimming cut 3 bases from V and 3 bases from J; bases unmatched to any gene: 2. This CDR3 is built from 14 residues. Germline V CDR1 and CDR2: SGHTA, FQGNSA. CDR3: CASSFRGGEETQYF. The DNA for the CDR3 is TGTGCCAGCAGCTTTCGCGGGGGGGAAGAGACCCAGTACTTC.

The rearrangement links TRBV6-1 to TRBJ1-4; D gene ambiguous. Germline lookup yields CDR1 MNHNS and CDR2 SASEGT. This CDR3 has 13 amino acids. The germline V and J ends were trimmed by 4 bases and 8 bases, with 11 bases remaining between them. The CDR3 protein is CASSGGEWEKLFF. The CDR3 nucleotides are TGTGCCAGCAGTGGGGGAGAGTGGGAAAAACTGTTTTTT.

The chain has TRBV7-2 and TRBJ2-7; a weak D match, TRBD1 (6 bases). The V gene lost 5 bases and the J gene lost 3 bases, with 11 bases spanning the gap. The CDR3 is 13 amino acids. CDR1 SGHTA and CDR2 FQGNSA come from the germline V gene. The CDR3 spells CASSRQAVYEQYF. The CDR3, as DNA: TGTGCCAGCAGCCGACAGGCCGTCTACGAGCAGTACTTC.

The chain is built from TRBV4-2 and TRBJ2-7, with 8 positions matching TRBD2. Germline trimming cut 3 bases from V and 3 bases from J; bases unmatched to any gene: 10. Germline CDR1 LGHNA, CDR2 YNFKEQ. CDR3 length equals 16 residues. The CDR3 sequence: CASSHERGLVGYEQYF. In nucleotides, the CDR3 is TGTGCCAGCAGCCATGAGCGGGGACTAGTCGGCTACGAGCAGTACTTC.

The CDR3 is CASRTAGSQNQPQHF. The CDR3 nucleotides read TGCGCCAGCAGGACAGCAGGTTCCCAGAATCAGCCCCAGCATTTT. The V call is TRBV10-1, the J call TRBJ1-5; D is possibly TRBD1 (5 bases). Trimming removed 6 bases at V and 4 bases at J, with 16 bases between. CDR3 size: 15 residues. Germline V gene data show CDR1 as WNHNN and CDR2 as SYGVQD (reference sequence).

The CDR3 loop reads CASSSIIAGGQETQYF. CDR3 in DNA: TGTGCCAGCAGCTCCATCATCGCGGGGGGCCAAGAGACCCAGTACTTC. The V call is TRBV7-9, the J call TRBJ2-5, with 8 bases lining up with TRBD2. CDR1 SEHNR and CDR2 FQNEAQ come from the germline V gene (reference sequence). Trimming at V came to 4 bases and at J to 1 base, leaving 8 bases not matched to a gene. This CDR3 region has 16 residues. Supplemented by reference TRBV7-9 and TRBJ2-5, the full variable domain reads DTGVSQNPRHKITKRGQNVTFRCDPISEHNRLYWYRQTLGQGPEFLTYFQNEAQLEKSRLLSDRFSAERPKGSFSTLEIQRTEQGDSAMYLCASSSIIAGGQETQYFGPGTRLLVL.

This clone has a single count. CDR3 sequence reads: CASSSQAVLYEQYF. CDR3 sequence (DNA): TGTGCCAGCAGCTCGCAGGCAGTACTGTACGAGCAGTACTTC. The chain couples TRBV7-2 to TRBJ2-7, with D hard to call. Germline V CDR1 and CDR2: SGHTA, FQGNSA. V was trimmed by 4 bases and J by 4 bases, leaving 14 bases between them. The CDR3 consists of 14 residues.

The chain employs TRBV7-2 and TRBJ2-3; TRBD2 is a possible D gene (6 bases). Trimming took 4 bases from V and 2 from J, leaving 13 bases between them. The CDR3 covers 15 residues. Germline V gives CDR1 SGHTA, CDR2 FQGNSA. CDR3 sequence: CASSSGGLPTDTQYF. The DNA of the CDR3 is TGTGCCAGCAGCTCTGGGGGACTTCCCACAGATACGCAGTATTTT.

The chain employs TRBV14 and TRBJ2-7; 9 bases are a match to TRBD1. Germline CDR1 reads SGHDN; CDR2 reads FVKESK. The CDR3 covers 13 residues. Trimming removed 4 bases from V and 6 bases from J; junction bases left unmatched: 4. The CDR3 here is CASSLGDRAEQYF. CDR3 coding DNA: TGTGCCAGCAGCCTGGGGGACAGGGCCGAGCAGTACTTC.

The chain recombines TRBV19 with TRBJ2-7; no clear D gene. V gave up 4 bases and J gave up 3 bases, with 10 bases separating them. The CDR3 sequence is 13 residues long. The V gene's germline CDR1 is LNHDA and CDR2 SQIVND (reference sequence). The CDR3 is CASSTQRNYEQYF. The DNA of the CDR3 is TGTGCCAGTAGTACCCAGAGGAACTACGAGCAGTACTTC.

CDR3 protein: CASSYSYQGARAEAFF. The CDR3, as DNA: TGTGCCAGCAGTTACTCGTATCAGGGGGCGCGGGCTGAAGCTTTCTTT. V gene TRBV6-5 combines with J gene TRBJ1-1, with TRBD1 identical over 8 bases. Germline lookup yields CDR1 MNHEY and CDR2 SVGAGI. The ends lost 0 bases at V and 6 bases at J; junction bases unmatched: 9. CDR3 size: 16 residues.

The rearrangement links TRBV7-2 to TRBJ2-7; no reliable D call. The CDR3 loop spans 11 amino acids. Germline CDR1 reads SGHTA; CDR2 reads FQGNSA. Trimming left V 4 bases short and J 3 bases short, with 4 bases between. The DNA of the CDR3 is TGTGCCAGCAGCTCCTTCTACGAGCAGTACTTC. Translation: CASSSFYEQYF.

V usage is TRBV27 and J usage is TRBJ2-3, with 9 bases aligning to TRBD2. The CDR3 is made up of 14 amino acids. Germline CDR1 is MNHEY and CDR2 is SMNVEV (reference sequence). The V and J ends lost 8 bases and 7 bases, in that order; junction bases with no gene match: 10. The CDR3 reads CASWAAGGPYTQYF. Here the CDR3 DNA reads TGTGCCAGCTGGGCTGCGGGGGGGCCCTATACGCAGTATTTT.

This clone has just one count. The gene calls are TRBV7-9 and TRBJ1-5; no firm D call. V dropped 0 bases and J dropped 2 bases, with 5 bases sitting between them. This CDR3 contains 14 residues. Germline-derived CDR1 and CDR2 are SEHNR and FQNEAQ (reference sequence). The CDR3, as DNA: TGTGCCAGCAGCTTAGCCCCGGGCAATCAGCCCCAGCATTTT. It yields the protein CASSLAPGNQPQHF.